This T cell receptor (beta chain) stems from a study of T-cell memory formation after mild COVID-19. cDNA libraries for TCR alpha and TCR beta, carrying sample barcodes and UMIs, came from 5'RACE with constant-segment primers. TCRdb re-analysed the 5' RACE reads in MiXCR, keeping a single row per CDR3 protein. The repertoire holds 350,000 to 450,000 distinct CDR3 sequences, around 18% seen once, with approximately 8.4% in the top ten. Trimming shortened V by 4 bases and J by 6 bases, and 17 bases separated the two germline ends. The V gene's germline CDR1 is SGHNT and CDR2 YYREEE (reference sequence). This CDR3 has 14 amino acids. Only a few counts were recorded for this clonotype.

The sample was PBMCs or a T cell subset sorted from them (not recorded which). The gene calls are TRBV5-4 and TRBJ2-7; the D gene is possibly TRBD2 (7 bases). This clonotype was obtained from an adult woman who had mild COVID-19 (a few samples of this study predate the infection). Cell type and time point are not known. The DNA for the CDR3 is TGTGCCAGCAGCCCTGGGGGGGCAGCCATCGAGCAGTACTTC. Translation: CASSPGGAAIEQYF.